This T cell receptor (beta chain) was retrieved from a study of blood T cells in healthy people across ages. Study-level findings and limits: Older individuals had lower TCR beta diversity per million T cells (the decline was roughly linear).

Sample-barcoded 5' priming and a J-beta primer mix drove a second PCR of about 6 to 12 cycles. TCRdb reprocessed the 5' RACE reads via MiXCR and lists one record per CDR3 protein. The table lists around 690,000 distinct CDR3 sequences, 58% of them singletons. Germline V gene lookup returns CDR1 SGHDN and CDR2 FVKESK. The CDR3 is 12 residues long. On this clonotype: Its antigen remains unknown.

Sequencing used blood. The V and J genes are TRBV14 and TRBJ2-5; no clear D gene. The tail of the sequence fits TRBJ2-7 better, so the J call may be wrong. The sequence was collected from a man between 60 and 70 years old in good health. The CDR3 here is CASSLQIGEQYF. The CDR3 DNA sequence: TGTGCCAGCAGCCTCCAGATAGGCGAGCAGTACTTC.